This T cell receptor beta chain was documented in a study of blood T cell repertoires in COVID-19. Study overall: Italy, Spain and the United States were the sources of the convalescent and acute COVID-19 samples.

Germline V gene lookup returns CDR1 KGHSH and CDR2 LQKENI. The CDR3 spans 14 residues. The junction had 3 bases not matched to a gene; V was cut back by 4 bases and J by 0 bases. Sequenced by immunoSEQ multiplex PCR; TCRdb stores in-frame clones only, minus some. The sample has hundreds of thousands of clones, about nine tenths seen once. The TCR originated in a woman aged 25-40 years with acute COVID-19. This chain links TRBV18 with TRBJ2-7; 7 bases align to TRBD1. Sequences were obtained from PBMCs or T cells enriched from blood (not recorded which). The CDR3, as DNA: TGTGCCAGCTCACGGACAGGACACTCCTACGAGCAGTACTTC. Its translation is CASSRTGHSYEQYF.